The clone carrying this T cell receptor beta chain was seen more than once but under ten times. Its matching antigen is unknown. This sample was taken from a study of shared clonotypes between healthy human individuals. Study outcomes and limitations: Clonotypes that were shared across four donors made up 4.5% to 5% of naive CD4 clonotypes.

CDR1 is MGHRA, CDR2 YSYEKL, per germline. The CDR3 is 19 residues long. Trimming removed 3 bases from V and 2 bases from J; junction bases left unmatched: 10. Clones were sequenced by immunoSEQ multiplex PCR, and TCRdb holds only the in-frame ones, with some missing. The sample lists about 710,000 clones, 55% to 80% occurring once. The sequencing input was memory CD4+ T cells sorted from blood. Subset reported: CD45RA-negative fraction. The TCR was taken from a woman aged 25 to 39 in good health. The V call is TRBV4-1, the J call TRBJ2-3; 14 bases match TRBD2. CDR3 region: CASSHRATSGRGPTDTQYF. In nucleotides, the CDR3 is TGCGCCAGCAGCCACCGGGCGACTAGCGGGAGGGGACCCACAGATACGCAGTATTTT.